This is a list of T cell receptor beta chains from one sample in a study of T cell changes during pregnancy in multiple sclerosis. The protocol was immunoSEQ multiplex PCR, while the TCRdb copy is restricted to in-frame clones and leaves out a portion. Among 70,000 or so clones, about nine tenths were seen once, and the ten largest hold approximately 0.44%. The sequences come from CD4+ T cells from peripheral blood mononuclear cells, collected before pregnancy. These receptors all come from a female donor with multiple sclerosis, enrolled in a pregnancy study. The CDR3 runs from the conserved cysteine through the conserved F or W. The D gene is left open where the match is weak. The size entry is marked missing in some rows and otherwise reads once, few, many or a size class.

>TRBD1|NA|TRBV15|15|TRBJ2-7
CATSRGDSYTYEQYF
TGTGCCACCAGCAGAGGGGACAGCTATACCTACGAGCAGTACTTC
>TRBD1|NA|TRBV5-6|14|TRBJ1-1
CASSPTGGAGEAFF
TGTGCCAGCAGCCCCACAGGGGGCGCAGGAGAAGCTTTCTTT
>TRBD1|NA|TRBV28|14|TRBJ2-5
CASSPGQSQETQYF
TGTGCCAGCAGTCCGGGACAGTCCCAAGAGACCCAGTACTTC
>NA|NA|TRBV4-3|14|TRBJ1-1
CASSQDNGGLKAFF
TGCGCCAGCAGCCAAGATAACGGGGGATTGAAGGCTTTCTTT
>TRBD1|NA|TRBV6-6|14|TRBJ1-3
CASSRDRDADTIYF
TGTGCCAGCAGTCGGGACAGGGACGCCGACACCATATATTTT
>NA|NA|TRBV10-3|13|TRBJ2-1
CAISERASGEQFF
TGTGCCATCAGTGAGCGAGCGAGCGGTGAGCAGTTCTTC
>TRBD1|NA|TRBV7-9|17|TRBJ1-1
CASSLGDRALMNTEAFF
TGTGCCAGCAGCTTAGGGGACAGGGCTTTAATGAACACTGAAGCTTTCTTT
>NA|NA|TRBV4-1|13|TRBJ1-2
CASSHDDLRGYTF
TGCGCCAGCAGCCATGATGACTTGAGGGGCTACACCTTC
>NA|NA|TRBV18|17|TRBJ2-7
CASSPPNGDTYAVEQYF
TGTGCCAGCTCACCACCTAACGGGGACACATACGCTGTTGAGCAGTACTTC
>TRBD2|once|TRBV19|17|TRBJ2-2
CASSTFLSGANTGELFF
TGTGCCAGTAGTACCTTTCTTAGCGGGGCGAACACCGGGGAGCTGTTTTTT
>TRBD1|NA|TRBV15|15|TRBJ2-7
CATSRDRTGIYEQYF
TGTGCCACCAGCAGAGACCGGACAGGGATCTACGAGCAGTACTTC
>NA|few|TRBV19|13|TRBJ2-3
CASSIAGTDTQYF
TGTGCCAGTAGTATAGCGGGCACAGATACGCAGTATTTT
>NA|NA|TRBV6-1|11|TRBJ1-2
CASSLGREYTF
TGTGCCAGCAGTCTAGGGCGGGAATACACCTTC
>TRBD1|once|TRBV9|15|TRBJ2-3
CASSAVGTGSDTQYF
TGTGCCAGCAGCGCAGTTGGGACAGGGTCAGATACGCAGTATTTT
>TRBD1|NA|TRBV4-1|16|TRBJ2-7
CASSQPGRGRIYEQYF
TGCGCCAGCAGCCAACCTGGCAGGGGGCGGATCTACGAGCAGTACTTC
>NA|NA|TRBV10-3|11|TRBJ2-7
CATEGAYEQYF
TGTGCCACCGAGGGTGCCTACGAGCAGTACTTC
>NA|NA|TRBV30|13|TRBJ1-6
CAGSGPGGSPLHF
TGTGCCGGATCGGGTCCAGGAGGTTCACCCCTCCACTTT
>TRBD2|NA|TRBV6-4|18|TRBJ2-5
CASSDSIPSSGGFETQYF
TGTGCCAGCAGTGACTCGATCCCGTCTAGCGGGGGATTCGAGACCCAGTACTTC
>NA|few|TRBV5-8|18|TRBJ2-2
CASSLAAKEIANTGELFF
TGTGCCAGCAGCTTGGCCGCGAAAGAGATCGCGAACACCGGGGAGCTGTTTTTT
>TRBD2|NA|TRBV11-2|18|TRBJ2-2
CASSLGLAGGKNTGELFF
TGTGCCAGCAGCCTCGGACTAGCGGGAGGGAAAAACACCGGGGAGCTGTTTTTT
>TRBD1|few|TRBV2|13|TRBJ1-2
CASSGQGDYGYTF
TGTGCCAGCAGTGGACAGGGCGACTATGGCTACACCTTC
>TRBD1|NA|TRBV9|14|TRBJ2-7
CASSKSTGGYEQYF
TGTGCCAGCAGCAAATCGACAGGGGGCTACGAGCAGTACTTC
>TRBD2|NA|TRBV5-1|15|TRBJ2-2
CASSIGLDPTGELFF
TGCGCCAGCAGCATAGGACTAGACCCTACCGGGGAGCTGTTTTTT
>NA|once|TRBV2|14|TRBJ1-5
CASSGLYLNQPQHF
TGTGCCAGCAGTGGACTATACTTAAATCAGCCCCAGCATTTT
>TRBD2|NA|TRBV2|15|TRBJ2-1
CASRRTSGRGDEQFF
TGTGCCAGCAGGAGGACTAGCGGGAGGGGGGATGAGCAGTTCTTC
>TRBD2|once|TRBV7-2|15|TRBJ2-3
CASSLRGASTDTQYF
TGTGCCAGCAGCTTGCGGGGGGCTAGCACAGATACGCAGTATTTT
>TRBD1|NA|TRBV7-9|14|TRBJ2-3
CASSLGQGTDTQYF
TGTGCCAGCAGCCTAGGACAGGGCACAGATACGCAGTATTTT
>NA|NA|TRBV6-4|16|TRBJ2-7
CASRVSFTVLTYEQYF
TGTGCCAGCAGGGTCTCTTTCACGGTCCTTACCTACGAGCAGTACTTC
>TRBD1|NA|TRBV19|15|TRBJ1-2
CASSIDRGQLYGYTF
TGTGCCAGTAGTATAGATCGGGGACAGCTCTATGGCTACACCTTC
>NA|NA|TRBV6-5|12|TRBJ1-2
CASSYRGYGYTF
TGTGCCAGCAGTTACCGGGGGTATGGCTACACCTTC
>NA|NA|TRBV18|13|TRBJ2-4
CASSSGSENIQYF
TGTGCCAGCTCATCGGGGAGTGAGAACATTCAGTACTTC
>NA|NA|TRBV6-1|14|TRBJ2-2
CASMISPSTGELFF
TGTGCCAGCATGATTTCACCGAGCACCGGGGAGCTGTTTTTT
>NA|NA|TRBV9|13|TRBJ2-5
CASSVRQQETQYF
TGTGCCAGCAGCGTGAGACAGCAAGAGACCCAGTACTTC
>NA|NA|TRBV10-3|16|TRBJ1-6
CAISGSDINRNSPLHF
TGTGCCATCAGTGGGTCGGACATAAACAGAAATTCACCCCTCCACTTT